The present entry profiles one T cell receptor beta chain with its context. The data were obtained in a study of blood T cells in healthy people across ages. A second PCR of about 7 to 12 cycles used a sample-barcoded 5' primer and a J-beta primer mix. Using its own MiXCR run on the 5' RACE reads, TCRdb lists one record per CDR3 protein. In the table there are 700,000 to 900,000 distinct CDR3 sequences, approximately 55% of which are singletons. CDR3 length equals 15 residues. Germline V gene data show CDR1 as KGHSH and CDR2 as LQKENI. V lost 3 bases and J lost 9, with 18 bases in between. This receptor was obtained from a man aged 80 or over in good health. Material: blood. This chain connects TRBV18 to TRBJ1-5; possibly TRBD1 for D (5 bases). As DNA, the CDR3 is TGTGCCAGCTCACCGCCCGCCCGGGGGGAACTGCCCCAGCATTTT. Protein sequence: CASSPPARGELPQHF.